This is a list of T cell receptor beta chains from one sample in a study of cytomegalovirus exposure and HLA in healthy donors. The protocol was immunoSEQ multiplex PCR, while the TCRdb copy is restricted to in-frame clones and leaves out a portion. The data contain 55,000 to 80,000 clones, approximately 94% of them singletons. Material: PBMCs. The receptor set was obtained from a man aged 18 to 30 in good health and CMV-seropositive. CDR3s include the opening cysteine and the closing phenylalanine or tryptophan. A D gene is named only where the DNA matches it firmly.

cdr3_length: 16
v_call: TRBV19
j_call: TRBJ1-2
d_call: TRBD1
cdr3_aa: CASSLPGIGTGNGYTF

cdr3_length: 14
v_call: TRBV9
j_call: TRBJ2-1
d_call: TRBD2
cdr3_aa: CASSVGRGYNEQFF

cdr3_length: 15
v_call: TRBV15
j_call: TRBJ2-7
d_call: TRBD1
cdr3_aa: CATSRDGRTGDEQYF

cdr3_length: 17
v_call: TRBV7-9
j_call: TRBJ2-5
d_call: TRBD2
cdr3_aa: CASSPTSSGGPWETQYF

cdr3_length: 16
v_call: TRBV7-8
j_call: TRBJ2-1
d_call: NA
cdr3_aa: CASSRGPGHSYNEQFF

cdr3_length: 16
v_call: TRBV7-9
j_call: TRBJ2-2
d_call: NA
cdr3_aa: CASRKDSDFLRGELFF

cdr3_length: 18
v_call: TRBV21-1
j_call: TRBJ2-3
d_call: NA
cdr3_aa: CAGPIDFIAGDGTDTQYF

cdr3_length: 15
v_call: TRBV28
j_call: TRBJ1-2
d_call: TRBD1
cdr3_aa: CASSTRQGQGYGYTF

cdr3_length: 15
v_call: TRBV5-4
j_call: TRBJ1-4
d_call: TRBD1
cdr3_aa: CASSRRGTGDEKLFF

cdr3_length: 17
v_call: TRBV28
j_call: TRBJ2-1
d_call: TRBD2
cdr3_aa: CASSLLLGTSGYNEQFF

cdr3_length: 13
v_call: TRBV19
j_call: TRBJ2-7
d_call: NA
cdr3_aa: CASSRQNFYEQYF